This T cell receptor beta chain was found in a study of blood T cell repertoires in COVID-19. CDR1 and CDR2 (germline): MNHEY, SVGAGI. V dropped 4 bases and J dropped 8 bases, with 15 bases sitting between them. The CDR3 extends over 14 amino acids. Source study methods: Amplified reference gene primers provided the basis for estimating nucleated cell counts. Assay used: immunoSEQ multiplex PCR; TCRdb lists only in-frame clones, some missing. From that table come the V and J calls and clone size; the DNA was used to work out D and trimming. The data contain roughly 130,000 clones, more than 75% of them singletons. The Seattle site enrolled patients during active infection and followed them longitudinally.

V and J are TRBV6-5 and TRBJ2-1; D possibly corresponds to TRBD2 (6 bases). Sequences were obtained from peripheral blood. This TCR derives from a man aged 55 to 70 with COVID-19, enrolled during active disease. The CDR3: CASSWALAPHEQFF. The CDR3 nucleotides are TGTGCCAGCAGTTGGGCACTAGCCCCACATGAGCAGTTCTTC.